The entry below describes one T cell receptor beta chain. Its antigen remains unidentified. Germline lookup yields CDR1 SGHNT and CDR2 YYREEE (reference sequence). V gave up 5 bases and J gave up 6 bases, with 11 bases separating them. The CDR3 extends over 13 amino acids. The sample comes from a study of OX40 agonist ivuxolimab in advanced cancers. Study as a whole: A mean age of roughly 60 years, range about 23 to 80, was recorded, and roughly 80% were male. Study outcomes and limitations: The study observed clonal expansion of CD4+ and CD8+ blood T cells by week 6 at 0.1 to 3.0 mg/kg. No antigen was identified for the clonally expanded peripheral T cells.

Produced via immunoSEQ multiplex PCR; TCRdb's table is partial and in-frame only. The table has more than 55,000 clones, around 85% seen once. V gene TRBV5-4 combines with J gene TRBJ2-2; the D is unclear. The sequence was collected from an adult with an advanced solid tumor such as melanoma, head and neck, liver or kidney cancer. Sequencing used CD4+ or CD8+ T cells sorted from blood, obtained in a trial of the OX40 agonist ivuxolimab. The CDR3 nucleotides are TGTGCCAGCAGGCTCGTGGGGTCCGGGGAGCTGTTTTTT. Encoded protein: CASRLVGSGELFF.